The clone carrying this T cell receptor beta chain came up a few times. A library of TCRbeta sequences, prepared with unique molecular identifiers, was generated. TCRdb ran MiXCR on the PCR reads and lists one entry per CDR3 protein. The sample consists of around 200,000 distinct CDR3 sequences, about 6.3% of them appearing once. The record originates from a study of T-cell reconstitution after alpha-beta-depleted transplantation in children. The CDR3 consists of 14 residues. Per germline, CDR1 DFQATT and CDR2 SNEGSKA (reference sequence). Trimming removed 0 bases from V and 5 bases from J, with 13 bases in between.

The chain carries TRBV20-1 and TRBJ2-5; D unresolved. The sequence was obtained from a human donor who donated a stem cell graft to a child with Wiskott-Aldrich syndrome. Sequencing was performed on PBMCs from the stem cell graft donor, taken from the stem cell graft. Here the CDR3 reads CSARERRTPETQYF. CDR3 nucleotide sequence: TGCAGTGCTAGAGAGCGGCGGACCCCGGAGACCCAGTACTTC.